These 21 T cell receptor beta chains came from one sample sequenced in a study of regulatory T cells in long-lasting Graves disease. Time point described: newly diagnosed GD, antithyroid drugs for less than 3 months. TCR sequences were obtained from RNA taken from PBMCs. The TCR beta library used iRepertoire HTBI primers with Arm-PCR amplification of CDR3. TCRdb used MiXCR to reprocess the multiplex PCR reads, holding one entry per CDR3 protein. The sample includes over 450,000 distinct CDR3 sequences, around 12% of them seen just once. These data also formed part of another study, on T cells in Graves' hyperthyroidism and ophthalmopathy.

The sequenced sample was peripheral blood mononuclear cells (PBMCs), obtained at new diagnosis, from a patient treated with antithyroid drugs. The receptor source for this set is a woman in her 30s with Graves disease.

For the CDR3, the DNA is TGTGCCAGCAGTCGGATCGGGGGCGTTTACGAGCAGTACTTC. Residues: CASSRIGGVYEQYF. The chain joins TRBV7-9 to TRBJ2-7, with D possibly being TRBD1 or TRBD2 (6 bases each). The CDR3 extends over 14 amino acids. The germline V gene has CDR1 SEHNR and CDR2 FQNEAQ (reference sequence). Between the trimmed V and J ends, which lost 6 bases and 4 bases, there was a span of 16 bases.

A few counts support this clonotype. The genes are TRBV15 and TRBJ2-1; 9 bases are shared with TRBD2. CDR1 LNHNV and CDR2 YYDKDF come from the germline V gene (reference sequence). With 3 bases clipped from V and 5 bases from J, the junction kept 11 bases outside the gene matches. The CDR3 contains 17 residues. In DNA form, the CDR3 reads TGTGCCACCAGCAGGGGAGGGATAGCGGGGGATCACAATGAGCAGTTCTTC. Translation gives CATSRGGIAGDHNEQFF.

Many counts were recorded for this clonotype. The chain joins TRBV3-1 to TRBJ2-7; D gene unclear. CDR1 and CDR2 from the germline V gene are LGHDT and YNNKEL (reference sequence). CDR3 size: 14 residues. V was clipped by 0 bases and J by 6 bases, with 12 bases between them. Here the CDR3 DNA reads TGTGCCAGCAGCCAAGATGGCCTTTTGGCCGAGCAGTACTTC. Translated, it gives CASSQDGLLAEQYF.

This clonotype was counted only a few times. This rearrangement joins TRBV27 to TRBJ2-2, with a possible D match to TRBD1 (5 bases). Deletions cut 4 bases from V and 5 bases from J, with 8 bases between. Germline loops: CDR1 MNHEY, CDR2 SMNVEV (reference sequence). This CDR3 is built from 13 residues. CDR3: CASSWSGTGELFF. CDR3 bases: TGTGCCAGCAGTTGGTCAGGGACCGGGGAGCTGTTTTTT.

The sample holds a few counts of this clonotype. V is TRBV15 and J is TRBJ2-5; a weak D match, TRBD2 (5 bases). Germline V gene data show CDR1 as LNHNV and CDR2 as YYDKDF (reference sequence). The V gene lost 3 bases and the J gene lost 4 bases, with 12 bases spanning the gap. This CDR3 has 14 amino acids. The CDR3 bases are TGTGCCACCAGCAGTAGACTACCAGGAGAGACCCAGTACTTC. It is translated as CATSSRLPGETQYF.

This clonotype was picked up many times. V gene TRBV11-2 combines with J gene TRBJ2-5, with D perhaps assigned TRBD1 or TRBD2 (6 bases each). V lost 1 base and J 5 bases, leaving 20 bases between the germline ends. This CDR3 has 17 residues. Germline V CDR1 and CDR2: SGHAT, FQNNGV. The CDR3 nucleotides are TGTGCCAGCAGCTTAGGGGACCTAGGGGGGTTGAGGGAGACCCAGTACTTC. Amino acid sequence: CASSLGDLGGLRETQYF. Filled out from reference TRBV11-2 and TRBJ2-5, the complete variable domain reads EAGVAQSPRYKIIEKRQSVAFWCNPISGHATLYWYQQILGQGPKLLIQFQNNGVVDDSQLPKDRFSAERLKGVDSTLKIQPAKLEDSAVYLCASSLGDLGGLRETQYFGPGTRLLVL.

This clonotype turned up a few times. This chain links TRBV19 with TRBJ1-5; D gene ambiguous. Between the trimmed V and J ends, which lost 6 bases and 0 bases, there was a span of 12 bases. The CDR3 has 15 residues. CDR1 and CDR2 from the germline V gene are LNHDA and SQIVND (reference sequence). The CDR3 region has the DNA TGTGCCAGTAGAAGGTCACCTTATAGCAATCAGCCCCAGCATTTT. The encoded protein is CASRRSPYSNQPQHF.

As for this clonotype: A much larger clone differs by one base, so this may be a read error. The rearrangement joins TRBV7-8 to TRBJ2-1, with D perhaps TRBD1 (6 bases). This CDR3 has 14 amino acids. CDR1 and CDR2 (germline): SGHVS, FQNEAQ. The CDR3: CASSLSGVYSEQFF. CDR3 coding DNA: TGTGCCAGCAGCTTATCAGGGGTCTACAGTGAGCAGTTCTTC.

This clonotype was observed at least ten times. This chain joins TRBV11-2 and TRBJ2-7, with D unresolved. CDR3 length: 14 amino acids. Trimming removed 5 bases at V and 3 bases at J, with 14 bases between. CDR1 SGHAT and CDR2 FQNNGV come from the germline V gene. The CDR3 coding sequence is TGTGCCAGCAGCCCAGACCCCGGGTACTACGAGCAGTACTTC. It encodes CASSPDPGYYEQYF.

The chain couples TRBV9 to TRBJ1-1; D gene ambiguous. Trimming stripped 0 bases from V and 0 bases from J, with 9 bases between. Looked up from germline, CDR1 is SGDLS and CDR2 is YYNGEE. The CDR3 spans 15 residues. The CDR3 coding sequence is TGTGCCAGCAGCGTAGGTACCGGTTTGAACACTGAAGCTTTCTTT. Residues: CASSVGTGLNTEAFF.

The sample holds a few counts of this clonotype. The chain joins TRBV19 to TRBJ1-6, with D possibly matching TRBD1 (6 bases). CDR1 LNHDA and CDR2 SQIVND come from the germline V gene (reference sequence). The CDR3 extends over 14 amino acids. Trimming removed 2 bases at V and 12 bases at J, with 14 bases between. The CDR3 DNA reads as TGTGCCAGTAGTATAAGGACAGACCTTGGACCCCTCCACTTT. Translation gives CASSIRTDLGPLHF.

The table lists this clonotype with many counts. The V call is TRBV12-3 or TRBV12-4, the J call TRBJ1-1, with TRBD1 identical over 9 bases. Trimming cost V 5 bases and J 1 base; bases outside gene matches: 5. The CDR3 spans 15 residues. CDR3 protein: CASSEQGAGNTEAFF. CDR3 sequence (DNA): TGTGCCAGCAGTGAACAGGGGGCGGGGAACACTGAAGCTTTCTTT.

This clonotype was seen only a few times. The V and J genes are TRBV5-1 and TRBJ2-5, with 8 bases fitting TRBD1. J gave up 2 bases and V 4 bases, and 10 bases lay outside the gene matches. The CDR3 loop spans 16 amino acids. Germline CDR1 is SGHRS and CDR2 is YFSETQ. This chain's CDR3 is CASSPTIGTGQETQYF. For the CDR3, the DNA is TGCGCCAGCAGCCCGACCATTGGGACAGGACAAGAGACCCAGTACTTC.

This clonotype was observed many times. The V call is TRBV28, the J call TRBJ2-1; D is perhaps TRBD1 (6 bases). CDR3 length: 14 residues. From germline, CDR1 is MDHEN and CDR2 SYDVKM. With 2 bases removed from V and 5 bases from J, the gap between germline ends came to 10 bases. The CDR3 DNA sequence: TGTGCCAGCAGTTTACACAACAGGGACAATGAGCAGTTCTTC. It specifies CASSLHNRDNEQFF.

This clonotype was counted many times. The rearrangement links TRBV28 to TRBJ1-5, with TRBD1 identical over 9 bases. Unmatched junction bases numbered 12, after V lost 8 bases and J lost 7 bases. CDR1 and CDR2 from the germline V gene are MDHEN and SYDVKM. This CDR3 is 15 amino acids long. The CDR3 sequence is CASYGYRDRDQPQHF. The CDR3 DNA is TGTGCCAGCTACGGATACCGGGACAGGGACCAGCCCCAGCATTTT.

This clonotype was recorded many times. The CDR3 DNA reads as TGTGCCAGCAAGGACAGAGGTACGAGCACCGGGGAGCTGTTTTTT. Encoded protein: CASKDRGTSTGELFF. The chain couples TRBV2 to TRBJ2-2; D is possibly TRBD1 (6 bases). CDR3 length: 15 amino acids. The germline V gene has CDR1 SNHLY and CDR2 FYNNEI. The V end was cut by 7 bases, the J end by 4 bases, with 16 bases between.

The sample holds a few counts of this clonotype. The CDR3, as DNA: TGCGCCAGCAGCTCGGGGCAGGGTTCCCCTCTGTATTTT. It codes for CASSSGQGSPLYF. The chain is built from TRBV5-1 and TRBJ2-3; D is perhaps TRBD1 or TRBD2 (5 bases each). This CDR3 has 13 residues. CDR1 and CDR2 (germline): SGHRS, YFSETQ. Between the trimmed V and J ends, which lost 3 bases and 14 bases, there was a span of 19 bases.

This clonotype occurred many times. The chain links TRBV14 to TRBJ2-1, with 12 nucleotides matching TRBD2. Trimming took 6 bases from V and 6 from J; bases not matched to a gene: 12. The germline V gene has CDR1 SGHDN and CDR2 FVKESK. The CDR3 sequence is 17 residues long. CDR3: CASRNLTPSGRVNEQFF. The CDR3 bases are TGTGCCAGCAGGAACTTAACCCCTAGCGGGAGGGTCAATGAGCAGTTCTTC. Full variable domain (rest looked up from reference TRBV14 and TRBJ2-1): EAGVTQFPSHSVIEKGQTVTLRCDPISGHDNLYWYRRVMGKEIKFLLHFVKESKQDESGMPNNRFLAERTGGTYSTLKVQPAELEDSGVYFCASRNLTPSGRVNEQFFGPGTRLTVL.

The table lists this clonotype with many counts. The chain combines TRBV28 with TRBJ2-6; D unclear. V was cut by 2 bases and J by 0 bases, with 14 bases left in between. This CDR3 comprises 18 residues. Germline CDR1 is MDHEN and CDR2 is SYDVKM. Written as DNA, the CDR3 is TGTGCCAGCAGTTTAATCAGAGGACGCACCTCTGGGGCCAACGTCCTGACTTTC. It yields the protein CASSLIRGRTSGANVLTF.

V and J are TRBV4-2 and TRBJ2-3; maybe TRBD1 (5 bases). This CDR3 is 15 amino acids long. V lost 2 bases to trimming and J lost 1 base, with 10 bases between them. CDR1 LGHNA and CDR2 YNFKEQ come from the germline V gene. CDR3 in amino acids: CASSQRLQGTDTQYF. The CDR3 bases are TGTGCCAGCAGCCAACGGTTACAGGGCACAGATACGCAGTATTTT.

A note on this clonotype: Given a much more abundant clone one base away, this may be a read error. The chain carries TRBV27 and TRBJ2-7, with D perhaps TRBD2 (6 bases). Germline CDR1 reads MNHEY; CDR2 reads SMNVEV (reference sequence). V lost 3 bases to trimming and J lost 3 bases, with 15 bases between them. The CDR3 loop spans 15 amino acids. CDR3 coding DNA: TGTGCCAGCAGTTTTGCGGGGACTCCAGGCTACGAGCAGTACTTC. Its translation: CASSFAGTPGYEQYF.